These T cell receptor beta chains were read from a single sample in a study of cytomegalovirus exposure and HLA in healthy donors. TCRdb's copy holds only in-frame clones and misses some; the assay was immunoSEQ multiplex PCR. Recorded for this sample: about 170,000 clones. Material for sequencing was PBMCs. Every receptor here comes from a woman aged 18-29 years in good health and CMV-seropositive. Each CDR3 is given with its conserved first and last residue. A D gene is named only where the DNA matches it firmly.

CDR3nt: TGTGCCAGCAGTCCCCGGGAGGCAGGCCCCCAGTACTTC; CDR3aa: CASSPREAGPQYF; v_gene: TRBV27; len: 13; d_gene: TRBD2; j_gene: TRBJ2-5
CDR3nt: TGTGCCAGCAGCCCCGGGACAGGGCGGAACGAGCAGTACTTC; CDR3aa: CASSPGTGRNEQYF; v_gene: TRBV27; len: 14; d_gene: TRBD1; j_gene: TRBJ2-7
CDR3nt: TGTGCCAGCAGCTCAGGGGTAAACACCATATATTTT; CDR3aa: CASSSGVNTIYF; v_gene: TRBV5-6; len: 12; d_gene: .; j_gene: TRBJ1-3
CDR3nt: TGTGCCAGCAGTGAAGGACTAGCGGGGGGTATGGAGACCCAGTACTTC; CDR3aa: CASSEGLAGGMETQYF; v_gene: TRBV2; len: 16; d_gene: TRBD2; j_gene: TRBJ2-5
CDR3nt: TGTGCCAGTAGTGGGACTAGCGGGAGGACGAACACCGGGGAGCTGTTTTTT; CDR3aa: CASSGTSGRTNTGELFF; v_gene: TRBV19; len: 17; d_gene: TRBD2; j_gene: TRBJ2-2
CDR3nt: TGTGCCTGGAACCGGGACAGGGGAACTAACTATGGCTACACCTTC; CDR3aa: CAWNRDRGTNYGYTF; v_gene: TRBV30; len: 15; d_gene: TRBD1; j_gene: TRBJ1-2
CDR3nt: TGTGCCAGCAGCCGCGACCAGGCACGGAACACTGAAGCTTTCTTT; CDR3aa: CASSRDQARNTEAFF; v_gene: TRBV9; len: 15; d_gene: .; j_gene: TRBJ1-1
CDR3nt: TGTGCCAGCAGTTCCGGGACAGGGGGTTCCTACGAGCAGTACTTC; CDR3aa: CASSSGTGGSYEQYF; v_gene: TRBV6-6; len: 15; d_gene: TRBD1; j_gene: TRBJ2-7
CDR3nt: TGTGCCTGGAGTCTAGATGTGGGTGGCTACACCTTC; CDR3aa: CAWSLDVGGYTF; v_gene: TRBV30; len: 12; d_gene: .; j_gene: TRBJ1-2
CDR3nt: TGCAGCGTTGAGGTGTTAGCGGGAACCGAGACCCAGTACTTC; CDR3aa: CSVEVLAGTETQYF; v_gene: TRBV29-1; len: 14; d_gene: TRBD2; j_gene: TRBJ2-5
CDR3nt: TGTGCCAGCAGCCCTCCGGGACAGGGGATTTCCTACGAGCAGTACTTC; CDR3aa: CASSPPGQGISYEQYF; v_gene: TRBV5-4; len: 16; d_gene: TRBD1; j_gene: TRBJ2-7
CDR3nt: TGTGCCAGCAGCAAAGCGGGGTCAGGGGTTACAGGTCAGGGCTATGGCTACACCTTC; CDR3aa: CASSKAGSGVTGQGYGYTF; v_gene: TRBV21-1; len: 19; d_gene: .; j_gene: TRBJ1-2
CDR3nt: TGTGCCTGGAGGATACAGGGTGGGGGTGGCTACACCTTC; CDR3aa: CAWRIQGGGGYTF; v_gene: TRBV30; len: 13; d_gene: .; j_gene: TRBJ1-2
CDR3nt: TGTGCCAGCAGCCCAATCGGGACAGGGGACTTCTATGGCTACACCTTC; CDR3aa: CASSPIGTGDFYGYTF; v_gene: TRBV7-8; len: 16; d_gene: TRBD1; j_gene: TRBJ1-2
CDR3nt: TGCGCCAGCACCAGGGGGCAATCCTACAATGAGCAGTTCTTC; CDR3aa: CASTRGQSYNEQFF; v_gene: TRBV5-1; len: 14; d_gene: TRBD1; j_gene: TRBJ2-1
CDR3nt: TGTGCCAGTAGTACCCTTTTGGCTAGCGGAACCTACAATGAGCAGTTCTTC; CDR3aa: CASSTLLASGTYNEQFF; v_gene: TRBV19; len: 17; d_gene: TRBD2; j_gene: TRBJ2-1
CDR3nt: TGTGCCAGCAGCCAAAGGACTAGCGGGGGCTACGAGCAGTACTTC; CDR3aa: CASSQRTSGGYEQYF; v_gene: TRBV13; len: 15; d_gene: TRBD2; j_gene: TRBJ2-7
CDR3nt: TGTGCCAGCAGCTTAGACGTTGGGGCAGGGGGAAACTATGGCTACACCTTC; CDR3aa: CASSLDVGAGGNYGYTF; v_gene: TRBV7-9; len: 17; d_gene: TRBD1; j_gene: TRBJ1-2
CDR3nt: TGCGCCAGCAGCCAAGTTCTCCTAGCGGATACCTACGAGCAGTACTTC; CDR3aa: CASSQVLLADTYEQYF; v_gene: TRBV4-1; len: 16; d_gene: TRBD2; j_gene: TRBJ2-7
CDR3nt: TGTGCCAGCGCTCGTTGGACAGGGAATAATTCACCCCTCCACTTT; CDR3aa: CASARWTGNNSPLHF; v_gene: TRBV27; len: 15; d_gene: TRBD1; j_gene: TRBJ1-6
CDR3nt: TGTGCCAGCAGCTTGGCGACAAACACCTATGGCTACACCTTC; CDR3aa: CASSLATNTYGYTF; v_gene: TRBV5-5; len: 14; d_gene: .; j_gene: TRBJ1-2
CDR3nt: TGTGCCAGCAGCCCTTGGACTAGCGGGGGCACAGATACGCAGTATTTT; CDR3aa: CASSPWTSGGTDTQYF; v_gene: TRBV9; len: 16; d_gene: TRBD2; j_gene: TRBJ2-3
CDR3nt: TGTGCCGGGTCCCCGGGGGGGAAGTACGAGCAGTACTTC; CDR3aa: CAGSPGGKYEQYF; v_gene: TRBV30; len: 13; d_gene: TRBD2; j_gene: TRBJ2-7
CDR3nt: TGTGCCAGCAGTGATCTAGGACAGGCGGGCTCCTACGAGCAGTACTTC; CDR3aa: CASSDLGQAGSYEQYF; v_gene: TRBV6-1; len: 16; d_gene: TRBD1; j_gene: TRBJ2-7
CDR3nt: TGTGCCACCAGCAGGAGACAGGTCGGTTACGAGCAGTACTTC; CDR3aa: CATSRRQVGYEQYF; v_gene: TRBV15; len: 14; d_gene: .; j_gene: TRBJ2-7
CDR3nt: TGTGCTAGTAATACCGGAGAGTGGTCTAATCAGCCCCAGCATTTT; CDR3aa: CASNTGEWSNQPQHF; v_gene: TRBV12-5; len: 15; d_gene: .; j_gene: TRBJ1-5
CDR3nt: TGTGCCAGCAGCTCTCCGACAGGGATGAATGAAAAACTGTTTTTT; CDR3aa: CASSSPTGMNEKLFF; v_gene: TRBV7-9; len: 15; d_gene: TRBD1; j_gene: TRBJ1-4
CDR3nt: TGTGCCAGCAGCCGCTCTTCGAGTCTTAGCACAGATACGCAGTATTTT; CDR3aa: CASSRSSSLSTDTQYF; v_gene: TRBV11-3; len: 16; d_gene: .; j_gene: TRBJ2-3
CDR3nt: TGTGCCAGCAGCTTAAACCCCAGTGGGGGGTACAACGAGCAGTACTTC; CDR3aa: CASSLNPSGGYNEQYF; v_gene: TRBV7-6; len: 16; d_gene: .; j_gene: TRBJ2-7
CDR3nt: TGTGCCAGCAGCTACTACGAGCAGTACTTC; CDR3aa: CASSYYEQYF; v_gene: TRBV13; len: 10; d_gene: .; j_gene: TRBJ2-7
CDR3nt: TGTGCCAGCAGCCGCGAAACAGGGTATGGCTACACCTTC; CDR3aa: CASSRETGYGYTF; v_gene: TRBV11-3; len: 13; d_gene: .; j_gene: TRBJ1-2
CDR3nt: TGCGCCAGCAGCCTGGGACAGACGAACACTGAAGCTTTCTTT; CDR3aa: CASSLGQTNTEAFF; v_gene: TRBV5-1; len: 14; d_gene: TRBD1; j_gene: TRBJ1-1
CDR3nt: TGTGCCAGCAGCCCCCTACCTTCAGGACTAGTGCAGTTCTTC; CDR3aa: CASSPLPSGLVQFF; v_gene: TRBV9; len: 14; d_gene: TRBD2; j_gene: TRBJ2-1
CDR3nt: TGTGCCAGCAGGGGGATAGCGGGTGATTCGAATGAGCAGTTCTTC; CDR3aa: CASRGIAGDSNEQFF; v_gene: TRBV6-4; len: 15; d_gene: TRBD2; j_gene: TRBJ2-1
CDR3nt: TGTGCCAGCTCACCGAGGACAGTGAATGATGGCTACACCTTC; CDR3aa: CASSPRTVNDGYTF; v_gene: TRBV18; len: 14; d_gene: .; j_gene: TRBJ1-2
CDR3nt: TGTGCCAGCAGCCCCAGGAACCAGAATCGGGGGGAGACCCAGTACTTC; CDR3aa: CASSPRNQNRGETQYF; v_gene: TRBV14; len: 16; d_gene: .; j_gene: TRBJ2-5
CDR3nt: TGTGCCAGCAGGTCCGGGACAGGATCGAATGAGCAGTTCTTC; CDR3aa: CASRSGTGSNEQFF; v_gene: TRBV2; len: 14; d_gene: TRBD1; j_gene: TRBJ2-1